A single sample is the source of the 10 T cell receptor beta chains below, sequenced in a study of blood T cell repertoires in COVID-19. The assay was immunoSEQ multiplex PCR, and TCRdb's table has in-frame clones only and misses some. The sample has fewer than 70,000 clones, roughly 84% seen once; the top ten hold 7.5% to 9%. Sequencing was carried out using peripheral blood. The source of these receptors is a man aged 45 to 65 with active COVID-19.

This rearrangement joins TRBV24-1 to TRBJ1-6; tentative D call: TRBD1 (5 bases). CDR1 KGHDR and CDR2 SFDVKD come from the germline V gene. The CDR3 covers 14 residues. V lost 9 bases and J lost 8, with 16 bases in between. CDR3 sequence (DNA): TGTGCCACCCTTAGGACACCGAAATATTCACCCCTCCACTTT. It specifies CATLRTPKYSPLHF.

This chain joins TRBV2 and TRBJ1-1; 12 bases fit TRBD1. In germline, CDR1 is SNHLY, CDR2 FYNNEI. This CDR3 is built from 13 residues. V was clipped by 8 bases and J by 7 bases; unmatched bases: 5. For the CDR3, the DNA is TGTGCCAGCGGGGGACAGGGGGCTAATGAAGCTTTCTTT. As protein: CASGGQGANEAFF.

This chain links TRBV6-4 with TRBJ2-7, with 8 bases that match TRBD1. Germline CDR1 and CDR2: MRHNA and SNTAGT. The CDR3 loop spans 14 amino acids. The V gene end was trimmed by 2 bases and the J gene end by 3 bases; junction bases not matched to a gene: 3. CDR3 DNA: TGTGCCAGCAGTGACCGGACAGGGTACTACGAGCAGTACTTC. This sequence encodes CASSDRTGYYEQYF.

In its sample, this clone was seen once. This chain links TRBV5-1 with TRBJ2-5; D remains ambiguous. CDR1 SGHRS and CDR2 YFSETQ come from the germline V gene. This CDR3 has 13 residues. Trimming removed 4 bases from V and 5 bases from J, with 12 bases in between. CDR3 region: CASSRGISETQYF. In DNA form, the CDR3 reads TGCGCCAGCAGCCGAGGAATCTCGGAGACCCAGTACTTC.

In this sample, this clone turned up a few times. The rearrangement uses TRBV12-3 or TRBV12-4 and TRBJ2-7; 8 nucleotides match TRBD1. J lost 7 bases, V lost 6 bases, and 2 bases had no gene match. The CDR3 loop spans 11 amino acids. CDR3 loop: CASSRQGEQYF. CDR3 sequence (DNA): TGTGCCAGCAGCAGACAGGGGGAGCAGTACTTC.

The chain links TRBV6-6 to TRBJ2-3, with a weak D call TRBD1 (5 bases). The CDR3 consists of 15 residues. Germline V CDR1 and CDR2: MNHNY, SVGAGI (reference sequence). V was clipped by 6 bases and J by 2 bases, with 15 bases between them. This CDR3 is CASREKGLNTDTQYF. The CDR3 nucleotides read TGTGCCAGCAGAGAAAAGGGGCTAAACACAGATACGCAGTATTTT.

This sequence joins TRBV13 and TRBJ2-1; no clear D gene. The CDR3 length is 11 residues. The germline V gene has CDR1 PRHDT and CDR2 FYEKMQ (reference sequence). The germline V and J ends were trimmed by 3 bases and 7 bases, with 4 bases remaining between them. The chain's CDR3 is CASSFRNEQFF. CDR3 bases: TGTGCCAGCAGCTTTCGTAATGAGCAGTTCTTC.

J is TRBJ2-5 and V is TRBV30, with 8 bases that match TRBD2. Trimming cost V 5 bases and J 5 bases; bases outside gene matches: 1. This CDR3 contains 11 residues. Germline CDR1 and CDR2: GTSNPN and SVGIG (reference sequence). CDR3 nucleotides: TGTGCCTGGTCTAGCGGGGAGACCCAGTACTTC. It encodes CAWSSGETQYF.

The rearrangement links TRBV6-4 to TRBJ2-3; TRBD2 aligns across 10 bases. V shed 5 bases and J 1 base; nucleotides not matched to a gene: 6. In germline, CDR1 is MRHNA, CDR2 SNTAGT. The CDR3 runs to 16 residues. The CDR3 nucleotides read TGTGCCAGCAGTACACTAGCGGGAACCCGCACAGATACGCAGTATTTT. Residues: CASSTLAGTRTDTQYF.

J is TRBJ1-1 and V is TRBV27; weak D call: TRBD1 (5 bases). CDR3 size: 13 residues. Between the trimmed V and J ends, which lost 6 bases and 5 bases, there was a span of 13 bases. Looked up from germline, CDR1 is MNHEY and CDR2 is SMNVEV (reference sequence). The CDR3 DNA is TGTGCCAGCAGCCTTCAGGGTCCTACTGAAGCTTTCTTT. Translated: CASSLQGPTEAFF.